This passage covers 24 T cell receptor beta chains from one sample sequenced in a study of T cells in Graves' hyperthyroidism and ophthalmopathy. RNA transcripts gave rise to amplified TCR beta CDR3 regions. The primer set for the first-round RT-PCR of the TCR CDR3 was HTBI. MiXCR, run by TCRdb on the multiplex PCR reads, gives a single entry per CDR3 protein. The data hold 600,000 to 700,000 distinct CDR3 sequences, with over 12% observed a single time. Sequenced: blood. Every receptor here comes from a woman between 40 and 55 years old with Graves' ophthalmopathy.

The sample holds a few counts of this clonotype. The chain joins TRBV27 to TRBJ2-4; TRBD1 matches 7 bases. Germline CDR1 MNHEY, CDR2 SMNVEV (reference sequence). This CDR3 region has 12 residues. V lost 6 bases, J lost 14 bases, and 10 bases stayed unmatched. The CDR3 DNA follows: TGTGCCAGCAGACCTCGGACAGGTGGGGAGTACTTC. It is translated as CASRPRTGGEYF.

This clonotype was seen repeatedly, ten times or more. This chain connects TRBV11-2 to TRBJ2-7; 12 nucleotides line up with TRBD2. The CDR3 covers 15 residues. Germline CDR1 SGHAT, CDR2 FQNNGV. The J segment lost 2 bases and the V segment lost 6 bases, leaving 5 bases of the junction unmatched. The CDR3 loop is CASSTGLAGTYEQYF. The CDR3 coding sequence is TGTGCCAGCAGTACTGGACTAGCGGGAACCTACGAGCAGTACTTC.

This clonotype was counted many times. The V and J genes are TRBV25-1 and TRBJ2-5; TRBD1 agrees at 10 bases. Germline values: CDR1 MGHDK, CDR2 SYGVNS. The V segment lost 1 base and the J segment 5 bases; nucleotides outside the gene matches: 1. The CDR3 totals 14 residues. The CDR3 DNA reads TGTGCCAGCAGTGAATGGACAGGGGGGGAGACCCAGTACTTC. Protein product: CASSEWTGGETQYF.

This clonotype was detected many times. The V gene is TRBV18, the J gene TRBJ2-5, with D possibly TRBD1 on 5 matching bases. V was pared by 2 bases and J by 5 bases, with 12 bases between. The CDR3 loop spans 14 amino acids. Germline V gene data show CDR1 as KGHSH and CDR2 as LQKENI. The CDR3 nucleotides are TGTGCCAGCTCACCAGCAGGGAACAGGGAGACCCAGTACTTC. Amino acid sequence: CASSPAGNRETQYF.

There are many counts of this clonotype. The J gene is TRBJ2-5, the V gene TRBV19; 8 nucleotides agree with TRBD1. This CDR3 region has 12 residues. Germline CDR1 reads LNHDA; CDR2 reads SQIVND (reference sequence). Losses at the gene ends were 8 bases for V and 5 bases for J; bases not matched to a gene: 4. CDR3: CASRRTGETQYF. The CDR3 DNA is TGTGCCAGTCGCCGGACAGGGGAGACCCAGTACTTC. Full variable domain (remainder filled in from reference TRBV19 and TRBJ2-5): DGGITQSPKYLFRKEGQNVTLSCEQNLNHDAMYWYRQDPGQGLRLIYYSQIVNDFQKGDIAEGYSVSREKKESFPLTVTSAQKNPTAFYLCASRRTGETQYFGPGTRLLVL.

There are many counts of this clonotype. This sequence joins TRBV30 and TRBJ1-2; D gene ambiguous. Germline V gives CDR1 GTSNPN, CDR2 SVGIG (reference sequence). Between the trimmed V and J ends, which lost 0 bases and 3 bases, there was a span of 5 bases. The CDR3 spans 12 residues. In DNA form, the CDR3 reads TGTGCCTGGAGTGTAATGCACTATGGCTACACCTTC. This sequence encodes CAWSVMHYGYTF.

This clonotype has a handful of counts. The chain combines TRBV4-1 with TRBJ2-7; the match to TRBD2 covers 11 bases. Germline V lookup: CDR1 MGHRA, CDR2 YSYEKL. With V trimmed by 0 bases and J by 9 bases, 4 bases remained unmatched. The CDR3 has 14 residues. In nucleotides, the CDR3 is TGCGCCAGCAGCCAAGACGTAGCGGGAGGGGGGCAGTACTTC. Its protein is CASSQDVAGGGQYF.

This clonotype was detected many times. This chain uses TRBV20-1 with TRBJ2-7; TRBD1 is a possible D gene (5 bases). The CDR3 extends over 16 amino acids. Germline CDR1 is DFQATT and CDR2 is SNEGSKA (reference sequence). V was shortened by 1 base and J by 2 bases, with 18 bases between the two germline ends. CDR3 DNA sequence: TGCAGTGCTAGAGGAGTCCTACAGGTTGGCCCCTACGAGCAGTACTTC. Translation: CSARGVLQVGPYEQYF.

This rearrangement joins TRBV27 to TRBJ2-3, with D maybe TRBD2 (5 bases). V dropped 4 bases and J dropped 5 bases, with 7 bases sitting between them. CDR1 MNHEY and CDR2 SMNVEV come from the germline V gene (reference sequence). CDR3 length: 12 residues. The CDR3 loop reads CASSSGLDTQYF. The CDR3 nucleotides are TGTGCCAGCAGTTCGGGATTAGATACGCAGTATTTT.

V and J are TRBV29-1 and TRBJ2-7; tentative D call: TRBD1 (6 bases). V lost 6 bases to trimming and J lost 2 bases, with 17 bases between them. CDR3 length: 14 amino acids. Looked up from germline, CDR1 is SQVTM and CDR2 is ANQGSEA. The CDR3: CSVVGTSPTYEQYF. Here the CDR3 DNA reads TGCAGCGTCGTCGGGACAAGCCCTACCTACGAGCAGTACTTC.

This clonotype was recorded many times. The CDR3 loop reads CASSEAGQGHGGYTF. The CDR3, as DNA: TGTGCCAGCAGTGAAGCTGGGCAGGGTCACGGAGGCTACACCTTC. The rearrangement links TRBV6-1 to TRBJ1-2, with D perhaps TRBD1 (5 bases). Germline values: CDR1 MNHNS, CDR2 SASEGT. CDR3 length: 15 amino acids. V was clipped by 0 bases and J by 8 bases, with 16 bases between them.

In this sample, this clonotype turned up many times. This sequence joins TRBV20-1 and TRBJ2-7; D unclear. CDR1 is DFQATT, CDR2 SNEGSKA, per germline (reference sequence). The length of the CDR3 is 10 residues. V lost 6 bases and J 5 bases, leaving 8 bases between the germline ends. The CDR3 nucleotides read TGCAGTGCCGGAACGGACGAGCAGTACTTC. Translating it yields CSAGTDEQYF.

This clonotype was detected many times. The chain recombines TRBV2 with TRBJ2-7; D is uncertain. The CDR3 length is 13 residues. Germline V gene data show CDR1 as SNHLY and CDR2 as FYNNEI. V was trimmed by 5 bases and J by 2 bases, leaving 10 bases between them. CDR3 protein: CASSIDTAYEQYF. Here the CDR3 DNA reads TGTGCCAGCAGTATAGACACCGCCTACGAGCAGTACTTC.

CDR3 nucleotide sequence: TGTGCCAGCAGTGGGCCTGGCACCGGGGAGCTGTTTTTT. Amino acid sequence: CASSGPGTGELFF. The chain is built from TRBV12-3 or TRBV12-4 and TRBJ2-2; D is uncertain. The CDR3 spans 13 residues. V was pared by 5 bases and J by 4 bases, with 8 bases between.

This clonotype was detected many times. The rearrangement uses TRBV19 and TRBJ1-2, with D possibly matching TRBD1 (5 bases). Trimming pared 5 bases from V and 0 bases from J, leaving 16 bases between. The CDR3 sequence is 16 residues long. Looked up from germline, CDR1 is LNHDA and CDR2 is SQIVND (reference sequence). CDR3 DNA sequence: TGTGCCAGTAGTGAACAGGTCAGAGCCGCTAACTATGGCTACACCTTC. It translates to CASSEQVRAANYGYTF.

This clonotype has ten or more counts. The chain is built from TRBV28 and TRBJ1-1; 9 bases line up with TRBD1. There are 13 residues in the CDR3. V lost 5 bases, J lost 10 bases, and 8 bases stayed unmatched. CDR1 and CDR2 from the germline V gene are MDHEN and SYDVKM. The CDR3, as DNA: TGTGCCAGCAGTCCGGGACAGGGTAGTCGAGCTTTCTTT. As protein: CASSPGQGSRAFF.

The rearrangement links TRBV30 to TRBJ2-4, with D possibly being TRBD1 (6 bases). The CDR3 has 13 amino acids. In germline, CDR1 is GTSNPN, CDR2 SVGIG (reference sequence). Trimming took off 2 bases at V and 7 bases at J, with 12 bases between the two ends. The CDR3 protein is CAWSLTGLNIQYF. CDR3 nucleotides: TGTGCCTGGAGTCTTACAGGGCTGAACATTCAGTACTTC. The variable domain in full, with the rest retrieved from reference TRBV30 and TRBJ2-4, is SQTIHQWPATLVQPVGSPLSLECTVEGTSNPNLYWYRQAAGRGLQLLFYSVGIGQISSEVPQNLSASRPQDRQFILSSKKLLLSDSGFYLCAWSLTGLNIQYFGAGTRLSVL.

In its sample, this clonotype was seen many times. The chain recombines TRBV20-1 with TRBJ1-3; D gene uncertain. This CDR3 contains 12 residues. Germline assignment: CDR1 DFQATT and CDR2 SNEGSKA (reference sequence). V lost 4 bases to trimming and J lost 4 bases, with 8 bases between them. The CDR3 DNA follows: TGCAGTGCTACTCAACAGGGAAACACCATATATTTT. Residues: CSATQQGNTIYF.

This clonotype was observed many times. The chain is built from TRBV2 and TRBJ2-7; maybe TRBD1 (7 bases). The CDR3 totals 15 residues. Germline-derived CDR1 and CDR2 are SNHLY and FYNNEI. Deletions cut 7 bases from V and 4 bases from J, with 20 bases between. The chain's CDR3 is CASTRRGAGVYEQYF. As DNA, the CDR3 is TGTGCCAGCACCCGCAGGGGGGCTGGGGTATACGAGCAGTACTTC.

This clonotype was counted between two and nine times. This sequence may be a read error, since a much larger clone differs from it by one base. J is TRBJ1-2 and V is TRBV15; TRBD1 matches 12 bases. This CDR3 is built from 15 residues. Trimming took 0 bases from V and 8 from J; bases not matched to a gene: 4. CDR1 is LNHNV and CDR2 is YYDKDF in the germline V gene (reference sequence). The DNA of the CDR3 is TGTGCCACCAGCAGAGAGGGACAGGGGGCTTGGGGCTACACCTTC. Protein product: CATSREGQGAWGYTF.

This clonotype showed up many times. The rearrangement joins TRBV11-1 to TRBJ2-7; TRBD1 aligns across 7 bases. V lost 5 bases, J lost 3 bases, and 10 bases stayed unmatched. The CDR3 has 15 residues. Germline lookup yields CDR1 SGHAT and CDR2 FQDESV (reference sequence). The CDR3 sequence is CASSRQTGSGYEQYF. The CDR3 DNA sequence: TGTGCCAGCAGCAGACAGACAGGGTCTGGCTACGAGCAGTACTTC.

V gene TRBV7-2 combines with J gene TRBJ2-7, with D maybe TRBD1 (7 bases). V lost 5 bases to trimming and J lost 4 bases, with 18 bases between them. CDR3 size: 15 residues. CDR1 and CDR2 (germline): SGHTA, FQGNSA. CDR3 coding DNA: TGTGCCAGCAGCCCGGGGGACAGTCCGTCTTACGAGCAGTACTTC. Its protein product is CASSPGDSPSYEQYF.

This clonotype occurred a few times. The genes are TRBV20-1 and TRBJ2-7; tentative D call: TRBD2 (5 bases). The CDR3 is made up of 14 amino acids. Trimming took 1 base from V and 2 from J, leaving 12 bases between them. Germline V gene sequence: CDR1 DFQATT, CDR2 SNEGSKA (reference sequence). The CDR3 DNA follows: TGCAGTGCTAGAGGGTCTGCTAGCCCCTACGAGCAGTACTTC. This translates into CSARGSASPYEQYF.

This clonotype appeared many times. As DNA, the CDR3 is TGCAGTGCCCCTCCTGGTGGGCAGCCTAGGGGCACTGAAGCTTTCTTT. It yields the protein CSAPPGGQPRGTEAFF. The gene calls are TRBV20-1 and TRBJ1-1; D is possibly TRBD1 (5 bases). In germline, CDR1 is DFQATT, CDR2 SNEGSKA (reference sequence). Trimming stripped 6 bases from V and 4 bases from J, with 24 bases between. This CDR3 is built from 16 residues.